The 7 T cell receptor beta chains below were found in one sample sequenced in a study of early T cells in non-severe SARS-CoV-2 infection. Via MiXCR, TCRdb re-called the 5' RACE reads, giving one row per CDR3 protein. The sample holds around 70,000 distinct CDR3 sequences, approximately 11% seen once. The sample here was whole blood, taken at baseline. These receptors all come from an adult who was a healthcare worker with PCR-confirmed SARS-CoV-2 infection or an uninfected control (not recorded which).

The J gene is TRBJ2-1, the V gene TRBV29-1, with 9 nucleotides matching TRBD2. J lost 5 bases, V lost 0 bases, and 5 bases had no gene match. This CDR3 region has 15 residues. Per germline, CDR1 SQVTM and CDR2 ANQGSEA. The CDR3 DNA follows: TGCAGCGTTGAAGATCTAGCGGGACTAAACAATGAGCAGTTCTTC. Encoded protein: CSVEDLAGLNNEQFF.

The rearrangement joins TRBV7-2 to TRBJ1-2; D not certain. V gave up 5 bases and J gave up 2 bases, with 12 bases separating them. Germline CDR1 reads SGHTA; CDR2 reads FQGNSA. The CDR3 covers 14 residues. The CDR3 protein is CASSQEYFNYGYTF. The CDR3 DNA sequence: TGTGCCAGCAGCCAGGAGTATTTCAACTATGGCTACACCTTC.

The genes are TRBV6-5 and TRBJ1-5; the D gene is possibly TRBD1 (6 bases). CDR3 length equals 15 residues. V was pared by 5 bases and J by 4 bases, with 15 bases between. Looked up from germline, CDR1 is MNHEY and CDR2 is SVGAGI. The CDR3 spells CASSRKQGRNQPQHF. The CDR3 nucleotides are TGTGCCAGCAGTCGGAAGCAGGGGAGAAATCAGCCCCAGCATTTT.

Ten or more counts support this clonotype. This sequence joins TRBV20-1 and TRBJ2-7; weak D call: TRBD1 (5 bases). Germline values: CDR1 DFQATT, CDR2 SNEGSKA (reference sequence). V shed 3 bases and J shed 4 bases, with 10 bases lying between them. CDR3 length: 12 amino acids. In DNA, the CDR3 is TGCAGTGCTAGGTGGCAGGGATACGAGCAGTACTTC. Translation: CSARWQGYEQYF.

This clonotype was seen many times. The chain uses TRBV4-3 and TRBJ2-1; 8 positions agree with TRBD2. The V gene end was trimmed by 0 bases and the J gene end by 2 bases; junction bases not matched to a gene: 9. This CDR3 comprises 18 residues. In germline, CDR1 is LGHNA, CDR2 YSLEER. The CDR3 sequence is CASSQDGVGRATYNEQFF. The CDR3 DNA follows: TGCGCCAGCAGCCAAGATGGGGTCGGGAGGGCTACCTACAATGAGCAGTTCTTC.

A few counts support this clonotype. This chain connects TRBV20-1 to TRBJ2-1; unclear D gene. The germline CDR1 and CDR2 sequences are DFQATT and SNEGSKA (reference sequence). Trimming removed 4 bases from V and 0 bases from J, with 10 bases in between. The CDR3 runs 14 residues. As DNA, the CDR3 is TGCAGTGCTACACACCCGAGCTCCTACAATGAGCAGTTCTTC. Translation: CSATHPSSYNEQFF.

This clonotype was recorded at least ten times. The chain has TRBV6-5 and TRBJ1-2; 11 bases match TRBD1. The CDR3 spans 13 residues. CDR1 and CDR2 (germline): MNHEY, SVGAGI. Trimming at V came to 6 bases and at J to 6 bases, leaving 3 bases not matched to a gene. The CDR3 spells CASSQGQGDGYTF. CDR3 sequence (DNA): TGTGCCAGCAGCCAGGGACAGGGGGATGGCTACACCTTC.